The 29 T cell receptor beta chains below were found in one sample sequenced in a study of blood T cell repertoires in COVID-19. TCRdb keeps only in-frame clones here, not all; method: immunoSEQ multiplex PCR. The sample has 100,000 to 150,000 clones; 88% are singletons. What was sequenced was peripheral blood. The receptor set was obtained from a man aged 50 to 59 with acute or convalescent COVID-19.

This sequence joins TRBV2 and TRBJ2-3, with TRBD1 matching over 9 bases. J gave up 3 bases and V 4 bases, and 2 bases lay outside the gene matches. The CDR3 runs to 14 residues. Germline V CDR1 and CDR2: SNHLY, FYNNEI. The CDR3 region is CASSADRGTDTQYF. DNA for the CDR3: TGTGCCAGCAGTGCCGACAGGGGGACAGATACGCAGTATTTT. The entire variable domain, with the rest obtained from reference TRBV2 and TRBJ2-3, is as follows: EPEVTQTPSHQVTQMGQEVILRCVPISNHLYFYWYRQILGQKVEFLVSFYNNEISEKSEIFDDQFSVERPDGSNFTLKIRSTKLEDSAMYFCASSADRGTDTQYFGPGTRLTVL.

The V and J genes are TRBV24-1 and TRBJ2-1, with 7 positions matching TRBD2. With 3 bases clipped from V and 12 bases from J, the junction kept 4 bases outside the gene matches. In germline, CDR1 is KGHDR, CDR2 SFDVKD. The CDR3 totals 12 residues. Here the CDR3 DNA reads TGTGCCACCAGTGATCGACTAGCCCGGCAGTTCTTC. Residues: CATSDRLARQFF.

J is TRBJ2-7 and V is TRBV19; TRBD2 matches at 11 bases. V shed 7 bases and J 0 bases; nucleotides not matched to a gene: 2. The CDR3 is made up of 14 amino acids. Germline CDR1 and CDR2: LNHDA and SQIVND (reference sequence). Here the CDR3 DNA reads TGTGCCAGTATGGGACTAGCGGTCTCCTACGAGCAGTACTTC. This codes for CASMGLAVSYEQYF.

The chain joins TRBV2 to TRBJ2-7; tentatively, D is TRBD2 (6 bases). Germline CDR1 SNHLY, CDR2 FYNNEI. The CDR3 totals 14 residues. V lost 4 bases and J 10 bases, leaving 20 bases between the germline ends. As DNA, the CDR3 is TGTGCCAGCAGTGCCACACCCGGGGAGGTAGCTCAGTACTTC. This sequence encodes CASSATPGEVAQYF.

J is TRBJ2-1 and V is TRBV2; perhaps TRBD1 as D (5 bases). This CDR3 has 12 residues. The ends were cut back, 6 bases at V and 4 bases at J, with 7 bases in the middle. CDR1 is SNHLY, CDR2 FYNNEI, per germline. CDR3 sequence reads: CASSDSYNEQFF. The CDR3 DNA reads TGTGCCAGCAGCGACAGTTACAATGAGCAGTTCTTC.

The CDR3 loop reads CASSLGTGDPYEQYF. The CDR3 coding sequence is TGTGCCAGCAGCCTGGGCACGGGGGACCCCTACGAGCAGTACTTC. The genes are TRBV11-3 and TRBJ2-7; weak D call: TRBD2 (6 bases). V was shortened by 5 bases and J by 2 bases, with 16 bases between the two germline ends. This CDR3 region has 15 residues. CDR1 SGHNT and CDR2 YENEEA come from the germline V gene.

V and J are TRBV5-1 and TRBJ1-4; 10 bases match TRBD1. J gave up 8 bases and V 4 bases, and 5 bases lay outside the gene matches. CDR3 length: 14 residues. The germline V gene encodes CDR1 SGHRS and CDR2 YFSETQ. The CDR3 loop is CASSRGTGDEKLFF. The CDR3 bases are TGCGCCAGCAGCCGCGGGACAGGGGACGAAAAACTGTTTTTT.

In this sample, this clone turned up a few times. This sequence joins TRBV5-4 and TRBJ1-1, with TRBD1 matching over 7 bases. CDR3 size: 15 residues. Losses at the gene ends were 2 bases for V and 3 bases for J; bases not matched to a gene: 7. CDR1 is SGHNT and CDR2 is YYREEE in the germline V gene (reference sequence). Written as DNA, the CDR3 is TGTGCCAGCAGCTTCAGGGGGGCAGTTCACACTGAAGCTTTCTTT. Residues: CASSFRGAVHTEAFF.

The chain joins TRBV14 to TRBJ1-2, with D tentatively TRBD1 (5 bases). This CDR3 has 16 residues. V gave up 0 bases and J gave up 5 bases, with 16 bases separating them. Germline CDR1 and CDR2: SGHDN and FVKESK. The CDR3 nucleotides are TGTGCCAGCAGCCAAGATGGGGCTCAACGATTTTATGGCTACACCTTC. Protein product: CASSQDGAQRFYGYTF.

The V call is TRBV27, the J call TRBJ1-1; D unclear. This CDR3 spans 19 amino acids. Germline values: CDR1 MNHEY, CDR2 SMNVEV (reference sequence). The ends were cut back, 2 bases at V and 1 base at J, with 23 bases in the middle. The CDR3 bases are TGTGCCAGCAGTTTACGGGGAGGCTCGACCTCCTGGGGGAACACTGAAGCTTTCTTT. Amino acids: CASSLRGGSTSWGNTEAFF.

The gene calls are TRBV6-5 and TRBJ1-5; 9 nucleotides align to TRBD1. From germline, CDR1 is MNHEY and CDR2 SVGAGI. The CDR3 length is 15 residues. The ends lost 5 bases at V and 4 bases at J; junction bases unmatched: 6. Written as DNA, the CDR3 is TGTGCCAGCAGTACCCTAGGGACAGGGAATCAGCCCCAGCATTTT. Residues: CASSTLGTGNQPQHF.

This chain uses TRBV12-3 or TRBV12-4 with TRBJ2-1, with D hard to call. CDR3 length: 13 amino acids. Deletions cut 3 bases from V and 4 bases from J, with 7 bases between. DNA of the CDR3: TGTGCCAGCAGTTTGCAGGCGTACAATGAGCAGTTCTTC. It codes for CASSLQAYNEQFF.

The J gene is TRBJ1-4, the V gene TRBV18; D possibly corresponds to TRBD1 (6 bases). CDR1 and CDR2 from the germline V gene are KGHSH and LQKENI. The CDR3 is 15 residues long. V lost 1 base to trimming and J lost 4 bases, with 10 bases between them. This CDR3 reads CASSPQGQVNEKLFF. In nucleotides, the CDR3 is TGTGCCAGCTCACCACAGGGACAAGTTAATGAAAAACTGTTTTTT.

The table lists this clone with a few counts. This chain links TRBV30 with TRBJ1-3; TRBD1 aligns across 9 bases. The CDR3 consists of 16 residues. Looked up from germline, CDR1 is GTSNPN and CDR2 is SVGIG (reference sequence). V shed 5 bases, J shed 0 bases, and the junction held 8 bases outside the gene matches. The CDR3 bases are TGTGCCTGGCGGAGGGACAGGGCGATCTCTGGAAACACCATATATTTT. This encodes CAWRRDRAISGNTIYF.

The chain uses TRBV6-1 and TRBJ1-5; weak D call: TRBD1 (5 bases). Trimming took 2 bases from V and 3 from J, leaving 17 bases between them. Germline V gives CDR1 MNHNS, CDR2 SASEGT. This CDR3 is 17 amino acids long. CDR3 in amino acids: CASSELGQGSINQPQHF. DNA of the CDR3: TGTGCCAGCAGTGAACTTGGGCAGGGCTCTATCAATCAGCCCCAGCATTTT.

This clone appeared once. The genes are TRBV7-9 and TRBJ2-3; the D gene is possibly TRBD1 (5 bases). The CDR3 extends over 13 amino acids. Germline loops: CDR1 SEHNR, CDR2 FQNEAQ (reference sequence). V was cut by 5 bases and J by 3 bases, with 9 bases left in between. The CDR3: CASSNSGTDTQYF. CDR3 nucleotide sequence: TGTGCCAGCAGCAACTCAGGGACAGATACGCAGTATTTT.

The J gene is TRBJ2-1, the V gene TRBV6-5; 9 positions match TRBD1. CDR1 is MNHEY and CDR2 is SVGAGI in the germline V gene. The CDR3 is made up of 13 amino acids. V trimming: 6 bases; J trimming: 5 bases; junction bases outside the gene matches: 2. CDR3 sequence reads: CASRRQGDNEQFF. The CDR3 DNA reads as TGTGCCAGCAGAAGACAGGGGGACAATGAGCAGTTCTTC.

This chain uses TRBV11-3 with TRBJ2-7, with 12 bases identical to TRBD2. With V trimmed by 3 bases and J by 2 bases, 8 bases remained unmatched. The CDR3 is made up of 17 amino acids. The germline CDR1 and CDR2 sequences are SGHNT and YENEEA. DNA of the CDR3: TGTGCCAGCAGCTTTCTCCTCACTAGCGGGAGGCCCTACGAGCAGTACTTC. This gives the protein CASSFLLTSGRPYEQYF.

This clone appeared a few times. The chain couples TRBV5-1 to TRBJ2-7; a weak D match, TRBD1 (5 bases). This CDR3 is built from 12 residues. The ends were cut back, 3 bases at V and 6 bases at J, with 10 bases in the middle. Germline V lookup: CDR1 SGHRS, CDR2 YFSETQ. For the CDR3, the DNA is TGCGCCAGCAGCTGGGGCTTCGGCGAGCAGTACTTC. As protein: CASSWGFGEQYF.

In nucleotides, the CDR3 is TGTGCCAGCAACCACGGGACAGGGTATTATGGCTACACCTTC. Encoded protein: CASNHGTGYYGYTF. The chain recombines TRBV7-9 with TRBJ1-2; 9 positions match TRBD1. Germline lookup yields CDR1 SEHNR and CDR2 FQNEAQ (reference sequence). The CDR3 sequence is 14 residues long. The J segment lost 5 bases and the V segment lost 7 bases, leaving 8 bases of the junction unmatched.

This chain's CDR3 is CASSQFRDSSLSGNTIYF. Written as DNA, the CDR3 is TGCGCCAGCAGCCAGTTTCGGGACAGCTCTCTCTCTGGAAACACCATATATTTT. The gene calls are TRBV4-3 and TRBJ1-3; TRBD1 agrees at 7 bases. This CDR3 is built from 18 residues. CDR1 and CDR2 (germline): LGHNA, YSLEER. J lost 0 bases, V lost 3 bases, and 11 bases had no gene match.

V is TRBV27 and J is TRBJ1-5; TRBD1 might be the D (5 bases). CDR3 length: 15 amino acids. In germline, CDR1 is MNHEY, CDR2 SMNVEV (reference sequence). V was clipped by 2 bases and J by 5 bases, with 13 bases between them. The CDR3 DNA reads TGTGCCAGCAGTTTAACCGGACAAAAACATCAGCCCCAGCATTTT. Its translation is CASSLTGQKHQPQHF.

The chain combines TRBV12-3 or TRBV12-4 with TRBJ1-4; D gene uncertain. Trimming left V 6 bases short and J 4 bases short, with 9 bases between. The CDR3 runs 13 residues. The CDR3: CASSLWLNEKLFF. CDR3 coding DNA: TGTGCCAGCAGCCTTTGGCTTAATGAAAAACTGTTTTTT.

Only a few counts were recorded for this clone. The chain is built from TRBV25-1 and TRBJ1-5; 9 bases map to TRBD1. J gave up 2 bases and V 4 bases, and 6 bases lay outside the gene matches. The CDR3 length is 16 residues. The germline V gene has CDR1 MGHDK and CDR2 SYGVNS. CDR3 nucleotide sequence: TGTGCCAGCAGTGGGGACAGGGTGGATGGCAATCAGCCCCAGCATTTT. This sequence encodes CASSGDRVDGNQPQHF.

V gene TRBV7-2 combines with J gene TRBJ2-1; 7 nucleotides match TRBD2. Germline-derived CDR1 and CDR2 are SGHTA and FQGNSA. This CDR3 region has 12 residues. V was clipped by 2 bases and J by 8 bases; unmatched bases: 0. CDR3 region: CASSLTSDEQFF. The CDR3 nucleotides read TGTGCCAGCAGCTTAACTAGCGATGAGCAGTTCTTC. Full variable domain (rest looked up from reference TRBV7-2 and TRBJ2-1): GAGVSQSPSNKVTEKGKDVELRCDPISGHTALYWYRQSLGQGLEFLIYFQGNSAPDKSGLPSDRFSAERTGGSVSTLTIQRTQQEDSAVYLCASSLTSDEQFFGPGTRLTVL.

V gene TRBV19 combines with J gene TRBJ1-2; TRBD1 matches at 8 bases. The ends lost 9 bases at V and 8 bases at J; junction bases unmatched: 8. Germline-derived CDR1 and CDR2 are LNHDA and SQIVND (reference sequence). The CDR3 has 12 residues. CDR3 nucleotides: TGTGCCAGCAGTCAGGGGGCGCAAGGCTACACCTTC. This sequence encodes CASSQGAQGYTF.

This sequence joins TRBV7-9 and TRBJ2-2, with unresolved D. Trimming removed 1 base at V and 5 bases at J, with 8 bases between. Germline CDR1 reads SEHNR; CDR2 reads FQNEAQ (reference sequence). The length of the CDR3 is 14 residues. The CDR3, as DNA: TGTGCCAGCAGCTTAGGCCCTAAAACCGGGGAGCTGTTTTTT. This gives the protein CASSLGPKTGELFF.

The V and J genes are TRBV6-5 and TRBJ1-2; D is possibly TRBD1 (5 bases). The CDR3 has 14 residues. The ends were cut back, 11 bases at V and 4 bases at J, with 20 bases in the middle. Germline CDR1 and CDR2: MNHEY and SVGAGI. The CDR3 nucleotides read TGTGCCTGCGTGATCTTTGGACAAATCTATGGCTACACCTTC. Translating gives CACVIFGQIYGYTF.

Details on this clone: At the DNA level, this CDR3 is encoded by other sequences in the same sample as well. The V call is TRBV5-1, the J call TRBJ2-1, with 8 bases matching TRBD2. The trim removed 1 base at V and 5 bases at J, leaving 2 bases unmatched. The CDR3 length is 14 residues. From germline, CDR1 is SGHRS and CDR2 YFSETQ. The CDR3 protein is CASSLTSGNNEQFF. DNA of the CDR3: TGCGCCAGCAGCTTGACTAGCGGAAACAATGAGCAGTTCTTC.